One and the same sample provided the 30 T cell receptor beta chains below, sequenced in a study of blood T cell repertoires in COVID-19 (dated by TCRdb to 2018 to 2020). Libraries were made using the immunoSEQ multiplex PCR assay. Entries here come from immuneACCESS through TCRdb and include only in-frame sequences with V and J called. Some clones fail to appear in such tables; in the studies checked, an unresolved V gene covers under half of the shortfall, and the cause of the remainder is unknown. The sample table holds some 150,000 clones, of which under 85% were seen once. The ten largest clones represent around 1.4% of the sample. Sequenced: peripheral blood. These receptors were taken from a human donor in a cohort sampled during active COVID-19.

V gene TRBV19 combines with J gene TRBJ1-3; D unresolved. CDR1 is LNHDA, CDR2 SQIVND, per germline (reference sequence). The CDR3 covers 16 residues. Trimming took 3 bases from V and 2 from J, leaving 14 bases between them. The CDR3 nucleotides read TGTGCCAGTAGTATTGTAGATTATACGGCTGGAAACACCATATATTTT. Its translation: CASSIVDYTAGNTIYF.

The chain couples TRBV7-9 to TRBJ2-2, with 12 bases identical to TRBD2. Germline V lookup: CDR1 SEHNR, CDR2 FQNEAQ (reference sequence). J lost 0 bases, V lost 2 bases, and 4 bases had no gene match. The length of the CDR3 is 18 residues. The CDR3 DNA reads TGTGCCAGCAGCTTACTCGGACTAGCGGGATCGAACACCGGGGAGCTGTTTTTT. Its translation: CASSLLGLAGSNTGELFF.

This chain joins TRBV19 and TRBJ2-2, with D tentatively TRBD1 (5 bases). Germline CDR1 reads LNHDA; CDR2 reads SQIVND (reference sequence). The CDR3 totals 14 residues. The ends were cut back, 10 bases at V and 1 base at J, with 13 bases in the middle. CDR3 sequence (DNA): TGTGCCATAGGGGTTCCAGGGAACACCGGGGAGCTGTTTTTT. This encodes CAIGVPGNTGELFF.

About this clone: Relative to the germline gene, one junction end is altered; a read error may explain this. The CDR3 here is CASSLVAGGMNF. The CDR3 region has the DNA TGTGCCAGCAGCTTAGTGGCGGGAGGGATGAACTTC. This chain uses TRBV7-9 with TRBJ2-5; 9 bases match TRBD2. Per germline, CDR1 SEHNR and CDR2 FQNEAQ (reference sequence). CDR3 size: 12 residues. The full variable domain, its missing parts supplied by reference TRBV7-9 and TRBJ2-5, is DTGVSQNPRHKITKRGQNVTFRCDPISEHNRLYWYRQTLGQGPEFLTYFQNEAQLEKSRLLSDRFSAERPKGSFSTLEIQRTEQGDSAMYLCASSLVAGGMNFGPGTRLLVL.

The chain has TRBV5-4 and TRBJ2-5, with D possibly TRBD2 on 5 matching bases. The germline gives CDR1 SGHNT, CDR2 YYREEE (reference sequence). Trimming took off 0 bases at V and 4 bases at J, with 10 bases between the two ends. This CDR3 contains 14 residues. As DNA, the CDR3 is TGTGCCAGCAGCTTGGCCACGGGGAGAGAGACCCAGTACTTC. This encodes CASSLATGRETQYF.

The chain uses TRBV5-1 and TRBJ2-3; 12 nucleotides match TRBD1. The CDR3 is 18 amino acids. Germline V gives CDR1 SGHRS, CDR2 YFSETQ. V lost 0 bases and J lost 1; bases outside the gene matches: 6. In nucleotides, the CDR3 is TGCGCCAGCAGCTTGGAGGGGACAGGGGGCTTGGGCACAGATACGCAGTATTTT. Translating it yields CASSLEGTGGLGTDTQYF.

The V gene is TRBV4-2, the J gene TRBJ2-3, with 11 nucleotides matching TRBD2. There are 18 residues in the CDR3. The trim removed 1 base at V and 4 bases at J, leaving 10 bases unmatched. Germline values: CDR1 LGHNA, CDR2 YNFKEQ. The CDR3, as DNA: TGTGCCAGCAGCCAAGCGATAGCGGGAGGGTTTATTCCAGATACGCAGTATTTT. Its protein product is CASSQAIAGGFIPDTQYF.

V gene TRBV12-3 or TRBV12-4 combines with J gene TRBJ1-5; D gene ambiguous. V lost 8 bases, J lost 0 bases, and 8 bases lay in between. This CDR3 has 13 amino acids. CDR3 in DNA: TGTGCCAGCGGAGTCCTTAGCAATCAGCCCCAGCATTTT. It codes for CASGVLSNQPQHF.

The V and J genes are TRBV9 and TRBJ2-2; 9 bases fit TRBD1. V shed 4 bases and J 1 base; nucleotides not matched to a gene: 5. CDR1 and CDR2 (germline): SGDLS, YYNGEE. The CDR3 extends over 16 amino acids. CDR3: CASSSQGAGNTGELFF. CDR3 nucleotide sequence: TGTGCCAGCAGCTCACAGGGGGCAGGGAACACCGGGGAGCTGTTTTTT.

This clone was observed a single time. This rearrangement joins TRBV28 to TRBJ1-1, with D possibly being TRBD1 (6 bases). The V gene lost 5 bases and the J gene lost 7 bases, with 23 bases spanning the gap. The CDR3 is made up of 16 amino acids. The germline V gene encodes CDR1 MDHEN and CDR2 SYDVKM. CDR3 coding DNA: TGTGCCAGCAGTCTACCGAGGGGGGGGCCAACCTTTGAAGCTTTCTTT. Translating it yields CASSLPRGGPTFEAFF.

This clone was recorded only once. The chain uses TRBV19 and TRBJ2-5, with TRBD2 matching 8 bases. The CDR3 contains 17 residues. The V and J ends lost 2 bases and 4 bases, in that order; junction bases with no gene match: 12. The germline V gene has CDR1 LNHDA and CDR2 SQIVND (reference sequence). CDR3 loop: CASSIIRGGAYGETQYF. The CDR3 DNA is TGTGCCAGTAGTATAATCCGGGGGGGCGCCTACGGAGAGACCCAGTACTTC. Full variable domain (outside the CDR3, taken from reference TRBV19 and TRBJ2-5): DGGITQSPKYLFRKEGQNVTLSCEQNLNHDAMYWYRQDPGQGLRLIYYSQIVNDFQKGDIAEGYSVSREKKESFPLTVTSAQKNPTAFYLCASSIIRGGAYGETQYFGPGTRLLVL.

The genes are TRBV3-1 (or the pseudogene TRBV3-2) and TRBJ2-6; 10 bases match TRBD1. V was clipped by 5 bases and J by 0 bases; unmatched bases: 4. CDR3 length equals 17 residues. In germline, CDR1 is LGHDT, CDR2 YNNKEL (reference sequence). The CDR3 region is CASSSRTGGSGANVLTF. The CDR3 DNA sequence: TGTGCCAGCAGCTCCCGGACAGGGGGCTCTGGGGCCAACGTCCTGACTTTC.

This clone was detected only once. The chain combines TRBV12-3 or TRBV12-4 with TRBJ1-1; TRBD1 agrees at 7 bases. Trimming cost V 5 bases and J 2 bases; bases outside gene matches: 2. CDR3 length: 13 amino acids. The CDR3 bases are TGTGCCAGCAGTAGGGACAGTAACACTGAAGCTTTCTTT. It yields the protein CASSRDSNTEAFF.

The chain joins TRBV29-1 to TRBJ2-3; 8 nucleotides match TRBD1. The CDR3 contains 13 residues. Trimming removed 7 bases from V and 0 bases from J; junction bases left unmatched: 3. The germline gives CDR1 SQVTM, CDR2 ANQGSEA. CDR3 in amino acids: CSGGTGSTDTQYF. The CDR3 DNA is TGCAGCGGTGGGACAGGTAGCACAGATACGCAGTATTTT.

The chain combines TRBV6-5 with TRBJ1-6; weak D call: TRBD1 (5 bases). CDR1 and CDR2 from the germline V gene are MNHEY and SVGAGI. The V end lost 6 bases, the J end lost 4 bases, and 13 bases lay between the germline ends. The CDR3 sequence is 15 residues long. The DNA of the CDR3 is TGTGCCAGCAGCTTGGACACGTTTTATAATTCACCCCTCCACTTT. The encoded protein is CASSLDTFYNSPLHF.

V usage is TRBV6-7 and J usage is TRBJ2-1; 10 bases agree with TRBD2. TRBV6-7 is known as an ORF, though its function is uncertain. Trimming at V came to 2 bases and at J to 2 bases, leaving 9 bases not matched to a gene. The CDR3 has 18 amino acids. The CDR3 sequence is CASSYPPLAGGPYNEQFF. CDR3 bases: TGTGCCAGCAGTTACCCCCCGTTAGCGGGAGGCCCCTACAATGAGCAGTTCTTC.

The V gene is TRBV3-1 (or the pseudogene TRBV3-2), the J gene TRBJ1-2; 7 bases map to TRBD1. Trimming took 4 bases from V and 7 from J; bases not matched to a gene: 9. From germline, CDR1 is LGHDT and CDR2 YNNKEL (reference sequence). CDR3 size: 14 residues. The CDR3 region has the DNA TGTGCCAGCAGCCTCCTAGTCAGGGGGTCTGGCTACACCTTC. It encodes CASSLLVRGSGYTF.

This clone was detected once. The chain uses TRBV2 and TRBJ2-7, with 7 bases fitting TRBD2. With 7 bases clipped from V and 2 bases from J, the junction kept 8 bases outside the gene matches. Germline loops: CDR1 SNHLY, CDR2 FYNNEI. The CDR3 is made up of 14 amino acids. CDR3 bases: TGTGCCAGCAAGGCTTCGGGAGGCCCCTACGAGCAGTACTTC. This sequence encodes CASKASGGPYEQYF.

The genes are TRBV11-3 and TRBJ2-3; 8 bases are shared with TRBD2. Germline V gives CDR1 SGHNT, CDR2 YENEEA. Trimming took 5 bases from V and 5 from J; bases not matched to a gene: 6. The CDR3 loop spans 14 amino acids. The CDR3 is CASSLGLAGDTQYF. CDR3 sequence (DNA): TGTGCCAGCAGCCTTGGACTAGCTGGAGATACGCAGTATTTT.

To note about this clone: A junction end diverges from the germline sequence, so it may reflect a read error. This sequence joins TRBV12-3 or TRBV12-4 and TRBJ1-1; possibly TRBD1 for D (6 bases). This CDR3 is 13 amino acids long. CDR3 DNA sequence: TGTGCCAGCATTTTACAGGGTGTTACTGAAGCTTTCTTT. Its translation: CASILQGVTEAFF.

The J gene is TRBJ2-2, the V gene TRBV14; 12 positions agree with TRBD2. After removal of 1 base from V and 6 bases from J, the junction contained 6 bases not matched to a gene. CDR1 and CDR2 (germline): SGHDN, FVKESK. The CDR3 has 17 residues. The CDR3 nucleotides are TGTGCCAGCAGCCAAGGGAGACTAGCGGGAGTGGCCGGGGAGCTGTTTTTT. This codes for CASSQGRLAGVAGELFF. Using reference TRBV14 and TRBJ2-2 for the parts outside the CDR3, the full variable domain is EAGVTQFPSHSVIEKGQTVTLRCDPISGHDNLYWYRRVMGKEIKFLLHFVKESKQDESGMPNNRFLAERTGGTYSTLKVQPAELEDSGVYFCASSQGRLAGVAGELFFGEGSRLTVL.

This chain uses TRBV19 with TRBJ1-4, with D perhaps TRBD1 (6 bases). With 10 bases removed from V and 3 bases from J, the gap between germline ends came to 12 bases. Looked up from germline, CDR1 is LNHDA and CDR2 is SQIVND (reference sequence). The CDR3 totals 13 residues. The CDR3 reads CAIMDSPNEKLFF. CDR3 DNA sequence: TGTGCCATAATGGACAGCCCTAATGAAAAACTGTTTTTT.

This clone has a single count. The genes are TRBV11-2 and TRBJ1-4; D remains ambiguous. The CDR3 covers 13 residues. The V gene lost 6 bases and the J gene lost 3 bases, with 8 bases spanning the gap. Germline CDR1 SGHAT, CDR2 FQNNGV. This chain's CDR3 is CASSGQPNEKLFF. DNA of the CDR3: TGTGCCAGCAGTGGGCAGCCTAATGAAAAACTGTTTTTT.

V and J are TRBV4-2 and TRBJ2-3; D call uncertain. This CDR3 contains 14 residues. Trimming removed 6 bases at V and 2 bases at J, with 12 bases between. Germline V gene sequence: CDR1 LGHNA, CDR2 YNFKEQ. This CDR3 reads CASSLRPSTDTQYF. DNA of the CDR3: TGTGCCAGCAGTCTCAGGCCCTCCACAGATACGCAGTATTTT.

The chain links TRBV4-2 to TRBJ2-7; 8 nucleotides align to TRBD2. CDR1 and CDR2 (germline): LGHNA, YNFKEQ. The length of the CDR3 is 14 residues. Trimming removed 0 bases from V and 7 bases from J; junction bases left unmatched: 5. For the CDR3, the DNA is TGTGCCAGCAGCCAAGATAGCGGGAACCGGGAGCAGTACTTC. This encodes CASSQDSGNREQYF.

This clone has just a few counts. The CDR3 here is CASSSLGQGNTEAFF. The CDR3 region has the DNA TGTGCCAGCAGCAGTCTTGGACAGGGTAACACTGAAGCTTTCTTT. The chain employs TRBV2 and TRBJ1-1; 8 positions match TRBD1. The V segment lost 6 bases and the J segment 2 bases; nucleotides outside the gene matches: 8. The V gene's germline CDR1 is SNHLY and CDR2 FYNNEI. The CDR3 is made up of 15 amino acids. The complete variable domain, with remaining parts taken from reference TRBV2 and TRBJ1-1, reads EPEVTQTPSHQVTQMGQEVILRCVPISNHLYFYWYRQILGQKVEFLVSFYNNEISEKSEIFDDQFSVERPDGSNFTLKIRSTKLEDSAMYFCASSSLGQGNTEAFFGQGTRLTVV.

The chain carries TRBV5-1 and TRBJ1-2; the D gene is possibly TRBD1 (6 bases). Between the trimmed V and J ends, which lost 1 base and 4 bases, there was a span of 8 bases. This CDR3 comprises 13 residues. Germline lookup yields CDR1 SGHRS and CDR2 YFSETQ. The CDR3 coding sequence is TGCGCCAGCAGCTTGACAGGGCGCTATGGCTACACCTTC. Protein sequence: CASSLTGRYGYTF.

The chain combines TRBV6-2 or TRBV6-3 with TRBJ1-5; D gene uncertain. The CDR3 covers 13 residues. Trimming shortened V by 1 base and J by 7 bases, and 8 bases separated the two germline ends. CDR1 and CDR2 (germline): MNHEY, SVGEGT. The CDR3 is CASSYFGRQPQHF. CDR3 sequence (DNA): TGTGCCAGCAGTTACTTTGGGAGACAGCCCCAGCATTTT.

This clone turned up a few times. J is TRBJ2-3 and V is TRBV6-2 or TRBV6-3; TRBD2 might be the D (5 bases). Germline CDR1 MNHEY, CDR2 SVGEGT. The CDR3 totals 17 residues. V was shortened by 0 bases and J by 4 bases, with 17 bases between the two germline ends. The chain's CDR3 is CASSYSIPRTRADTQYF. CDR3 sequence (DNA): TGTGCCAGCAGTTACTCTATTCCCCGGACGAGGGCAGATACGCAGTATTTT.

The chain carries TRBV23-1 and TRBJ2-1, with D possibly being TRBD2 (5 bases). TRBV23-1 is identified as an open reading frame with a role that is uncertain. CDR3 size: 11 residues. V lost 8 bases to trimming and J lost 5 bases, with 7 bases between them. The CDR3: CASSADNEQFF. The CDR3 DNA reads as TGCGCCAGCTCAGCGGACAATGAGCAGTTCTTC.